What follows describes a single T cell receptor (beta chain). Germline CDR1 and CDR2: LNHDA and SQIVND (reference sequence). CDR3 length: 18 amino acids. V was clipped by 7 bases and J by 1 base, with 26 bases between them. This entry belongs to a study of control samples from healthy donors and cancer patients. Repertoires were generated with immunoSEQ multiplex PCR, while TCRdb's copy carries only in-frame clones and drops some. The sample includes some 120,000 clones, approximately 90% of them seen just once. Input material: blood. The receptor's source is a young man in good health. The V gene is TRBV19, the J gene TRBJ2-7; tentatively, D is TRBD1 or TRBD2 (5 bases each). The CDR3 is CASTNTPDPGPNSYEQYF. Here the CDR3 DNA reads TGTGCCAGTACCAATACCCCCGACCCGGGACCGAATTCCTACGAGCAGTACTTC.